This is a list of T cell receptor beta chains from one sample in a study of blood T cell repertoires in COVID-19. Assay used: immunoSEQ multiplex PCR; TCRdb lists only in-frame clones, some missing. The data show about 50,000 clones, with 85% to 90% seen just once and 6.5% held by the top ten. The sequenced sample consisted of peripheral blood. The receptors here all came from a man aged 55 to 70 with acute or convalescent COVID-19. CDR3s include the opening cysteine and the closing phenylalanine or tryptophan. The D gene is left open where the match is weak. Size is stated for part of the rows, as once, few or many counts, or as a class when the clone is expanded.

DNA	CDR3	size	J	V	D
TGTGCCAGCAGTTACAGGACTAGCGGGAACACCGGGGAGCTGTTTTTT	CASSYRTSGNTGELFF	NA	TRBJ2-2	TRBV6-5	TRBD2
TGTGCCAGCAGTTTATCGGCTAGCGGGACAGATACGCAGTATTTT	CASSLSASGTDTQYF	NA	TRBJ2-3	TRBV28	TRBD2
TGTGCCAGCAGCCGATCCGAGGCTAGCAATCAGCCCCAGCATTTT	CASSRSEASNQPQHF	NA	TRBJ1-5	TRBV4-2	NA
TGTGCCAGCAGATCGGGACAGGAATTATACGGCTACACCTTC	CASRSGQELYGYTF	NA	TRBJ1-2	TRBV27	TRBD1
TGTGCCAGCAGCTTGTACCCCGGCGAGCAGTACTTC	CASSLYPGEQYF	NA	TRBJ2-7	TRBV5-4	NA
TGTGCCTGGAGTTTACTATGGGGCTACACCTTC	CAWSLLWGYTF	NA	TRBJ1-2	TRBV30	NA
TGTGCCACCAGTGATGGAGGTTCACCCCTCCACTTT	CATSDGGSPLHF	NA	TRBJ1-6	TRBV24-1	NA
TGCGCCAGCAGTGATTGGGACACCAATCAGCCCCAGCATTTT	CASSDWDTNQPQHF	NA	TRBJ1-5	TRBV10-2	NA
TGCGCCAGCAGTAGGACTAGCGGGGCAGATACGCAGTATTTT	CASSRTSGADTQYF	NA	TRBJ2-3	TRBV10-1	TRBD2
TGTGCCAGCAGTTTAAGGGGGCACACTGAAGCTTTCTTT	CASSLRGHTEAFF	once	TRBJ1-1	TRBV12-3/TRBV12-4	TRBD1
TGTGCCAGCAGTTTCTCGACAGATTCCTACGAGCAGTACTTC	CASSFSTDSYEQYF	medium-sized	TRBJ2-7	TRBV28	NA
TGTGCCAGCAGGGGTAGCGGGGCCTCCTACAATGAGCAGTTCTTC	CASRGSGASYNEQFF	NA	TRBJ2-1	TRBV2	TRBD2
TGTGCCAGCAGTGCCAGCGATTTCTATGGCTACACCTTC	CASSASDFYGYTF	NA	TRBJ1-2	TRBV2	NA
TGTGCTAGTGGTTACCTCGCGCCGAGGGCACTTCCCGATGAAAAACTGTTTTTT	CASGYLAPRALPDEKLFF	NA	TRBJ1-4	TRBV12-5	NA
TGTGCCACCACCCGAGGAGGCCGCTACGAGCAGTACTTC	CATTRGGRYEQYF	NA	TRBJ2-7	TRBV15	NA
TGTGCCATCAGTGAATCAGCGGCGAACACCGGGGAGCTGTTTTTT	CAISESAANTGELFF	once	TRBJ2-2	TRBV10-3	NA
TGTGCCAGCAGTGGCCCGGTCGGGCCCCAGCATTTT	CASSGPVGPQHF	NA	TRBJ1-5	TRBV25-1	NA
TGTGCCAGCAGTGAACCGGACAGGGCAGAGACCCAGTACTTC	CASSEPDRAETQYF	NA	TRBJ2-5	TRBV25-1	TRBD1
TGTGCCAGCAGCCAAGACCACAGGCCCCAGTACTTC	CASSQDHRPQYF	NA	TRBJ2-7	TRBV3-1/TRBV3-2	NA
TGTGCCAGCATGGGGCGGGAGGGCGTGAATGAGCAGTTCTTC	CASMGREGVNEQFF	NA	TRBJ2-1	TRBV2	TRBD2
TGTGCCTGGAGTGTTCCAGGGAGGGATTCACCCCTCCACTTT	CAWSVPGRDSPLHF	NA	TRBJ1-6	TRBV30	NA
TGCAGCGTTGAGACAGGGATTCCCTACGAGCAGTACTTC	CSVETGIPYEQYF	NA	TRBJ2-7	TRBV29-1	TRBD1
TGTGCCATCAGAACGACGGACAGGGCGAACACTGAAGCTTTCTTT	CAIRTTDRANTEAFF	NA	TRBJ1-1	TRBV10-3	TRBD1
TGTGCCAGCACCCCGAGGGCAGTCTCTGGGGCCAACGTCCTGACTTTC	CASTPRAVSGANVLTF	NA	TRBJ2-6	TRBV28	NA
TGTGCCAGTAGTCGGACTAGGAGCTCCTACGAGCAGTACTTC	CASSRTRSSYEQYF	NA	TRBJ2-7	TRBV19	TRBD2
TGTGCCAGTAACGACAGGCCCACAACTAATGAAAAACTGTTTTTT	CASNDRPTTNEKLFF	NA	TRBJ1-4	TRBV19	NA
TGTGCCAGCAGTCTAGGACTAGCGGGCCTCTACGAGCAGTACTTC	CASSLGLAGLYEQYF	NA	TRBJ2-7	TRBV6-5	TRBD2
TGCAGCGTTGCCCTGGGGACAGGCTATGGCTACACCTTC	CSVALGTGYGYTF	NA	TRBJ1-2	TRBV29-1	TRBD1
TGTGCTAGCAGCCCCCTAGCGGGTCCAGACAATGAGCAGTTCTTC	CASSPLAGPDNEQFF	NA	TRBJ2-1	TRBV7-7	TRBD2
TGTGCCACCAGTGATCCCGGACTAGGGGACACCGGGGAGCTGTTTTTT	CATSDPGLGDTGELFF	NA	TRBJ2-2	TRBV24-1	TRBD2
TGTGCCAGCAGCTTATCCGGGACAGGGGAAGAGCCCCAGCATTTT	CASSLSGTGEEPQHF	NA	TRBJ1-5	TRBV7-9	TRBD1
TGTGCCAGCAGTTCCGGACAGAAGAACACTGAAGCTTTCTTT	CASSSGQKNTEAFF	NA	TRBJ1-1	TRBV27	NA
TGCAGTGCTTCAGTGGAGCAGTACTTC	CSASVEQYF	NA	TRBJ2-7	TRBV20-1	NA
TGTGCCAGCAGCCGCCAGGGGACGGGAAGCACAGATACGCAGTATTTT	CASSRQGTGSTDTQYF	NA	TRBJ2-3	TRBV4-2	NA
TGTGCCAGCTCCCGCGGACTAGCGGGAGACGAGCAGTACTTC	CASSRGLAGDEQYF	NA	TRBJ2-7	TRBV18	TRBD2
TGTGCCAGCAGCAGGGGACAGCTGAACACTGAAGCTTTCTTT	CASSRGQLNTEAFF	once	TRBJ1-1	TRBV7-2	TRBD1
TGTGCCAGCAGCAGGGGACAGTACACCGGGGAGCTGTTTTTT	CASSRGQYTGELFF	NA	TRBJ2-2	TRBV7-2	TRBD1
TGTGCCAGCAGCCCAGACAGGACCTCCTACGAGCAGTACTTC	CASSPDRTSYEQYF	NA	TRBJ2-7	TRBV6-4	NA
TGTGCCAGCAGCTTAACCCCGCAAGAGCATGGCTACACCTTC	CASSLTPQEHGYTF	NA	TRBJ1-2	TRBV7-9	NA
TGTGCCAGCTCTCCCCTTGGGGGGACGGGCACTGAAGCTTTCTTT	CASSPLGGTGTEAFF	NA	TRBJ1-1	TRBV18	NA
TGTGCCAGCAGCCGGCGGGGATTCCAAGAGACCCAGTACTTC	CASSRRGFQETQYF	NA	TRBJ2-5	TRBV5-6	NA
TGTGCCAGTGACGCGCGGGGGCAGCCCCAGCATTTT	CASDARGQPQHF	NA	TRBJ1-5	TRBV28	NA
TGTGCCAGCAGCCAAGATGGTACAGTGCAAGAGACCCAGTACTTC	CASSQDGTVQETQYF	NA	TRBJ2-5	TRBV3-1/TRBV3-2	NA
TGTGCCAGCAGCTCCGGGGGGGGCGGATCACCCCTCCACTTT	CASSSGGGGSPLHF	NA	TRBJ1-6	TRBV7-3	NA
TGTGCCAGCAGCGGTAGACGGGGTTCCTACGAGCAGTACTTC	CASSGRRGSYEQYF	NA	TRBJ2-7	TRBV6-5	NA
TGCGCCAGCAGCTTGGAGGGACAGCCGAATGAAAAACTGTTTTTT	CASSLEGQPNEKLFF	few	TRBJ1-4	TRBV5-1	TRBD1
TGTGCCAGCAGCCGGGGGACTATCTACAATGAGCAGTTCTTC	CASSRGTIYNEQFF	NA	TRBJ2-1	TRBV3-1/TRBV3-2	TRBD2
TGTGCCAGCAGCGTACACGAACTAGCGACCCGCACAGATACGCAGTATTTT	CASSVHELATRTDTQYF	NA	TRBJ2-3	TRBV9	TRBD2
TGTGCCAGCAGTTCCTCGGGACAGGGGTCACCCCTCCACTTT	CASSSSGQGSPLHF	NA	TRBJ1-6	TRBV28	TRBD1
TGTGCCAGCAGCTCATACAGGGACAATGAGCAGTTCTTC	CASSSYRDNEQFF	NA	TRBJ2-1	TRBV7-9	NA
TGTGCCAGCAGTTTTCCAGGAAACTATGGCTACACCTTC	CASSFPGNYGYTF	NA	TRBJ1-2	TRBV28	NA